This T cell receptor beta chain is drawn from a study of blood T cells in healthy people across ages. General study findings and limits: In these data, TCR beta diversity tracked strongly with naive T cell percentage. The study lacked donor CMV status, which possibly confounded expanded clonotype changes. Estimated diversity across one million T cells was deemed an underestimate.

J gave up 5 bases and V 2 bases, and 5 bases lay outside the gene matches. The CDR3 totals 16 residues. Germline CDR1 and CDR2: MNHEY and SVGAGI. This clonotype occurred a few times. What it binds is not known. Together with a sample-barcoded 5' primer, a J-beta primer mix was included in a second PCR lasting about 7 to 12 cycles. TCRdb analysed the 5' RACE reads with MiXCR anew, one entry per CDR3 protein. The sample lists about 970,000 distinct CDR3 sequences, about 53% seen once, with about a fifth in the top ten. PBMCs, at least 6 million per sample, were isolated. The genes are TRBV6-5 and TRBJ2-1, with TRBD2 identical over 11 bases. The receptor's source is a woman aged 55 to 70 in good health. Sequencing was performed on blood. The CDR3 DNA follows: TGTGCCAGCAGTTACAATAGCGGGAGGGCCAACAATGAGCAGTTCTTC. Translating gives CASSYNSGRANNEQFF.